Sequencing of this T cell receptor (beta chain) was carried out in a study of T cells in Graves' hyperthyroidism and ophthalmopathy. Points from the study as a whole: In blood, most of the thyroid clonotypes expanded above 0.001 were also present. For ophthalmopathy, model prediction preceded onset by a median around 7 months.

This clonotype was detected many times. Its antigen is currently unknown. RNA transcripts were the template for amplifying TCR beta CDR3 regions. A set of HTBI primers served as the primers for a first-round RT-PCR of the TCR CDR3. MiXCR, applied by TCRdb to the multiplex PCR reads, yields one record per CDR3 protein. The table includes fewer than 300,000 distinct CDR3 sequences, roughly 15% detected once. J was trimmed by 3 bases and V by 2 bases; bases with no gene match: 5. The CDR3 totals 15 residues. The germline CDR1 and CDR2 sequences are MDHEN and SYDVKM. Exclusions: uncontrolled infection, other autoimmune disease, pregnancy, lactation.

The genes are TRBV28 and TRBJ2-3; 7 bases are shared with TRBD2. The sequence came from a woman in her fifties or sixties with Graves' hyperthyroidism that later progressed to Graves' ophthalmopathy. Sequencing input: blood. The CDR3: CASSLGGVGTDTQYF. The CDR3 bases are TGTGCCAGCAGTTTAGGGGGGGTAGGGACAGATACGCAGTATTTT.